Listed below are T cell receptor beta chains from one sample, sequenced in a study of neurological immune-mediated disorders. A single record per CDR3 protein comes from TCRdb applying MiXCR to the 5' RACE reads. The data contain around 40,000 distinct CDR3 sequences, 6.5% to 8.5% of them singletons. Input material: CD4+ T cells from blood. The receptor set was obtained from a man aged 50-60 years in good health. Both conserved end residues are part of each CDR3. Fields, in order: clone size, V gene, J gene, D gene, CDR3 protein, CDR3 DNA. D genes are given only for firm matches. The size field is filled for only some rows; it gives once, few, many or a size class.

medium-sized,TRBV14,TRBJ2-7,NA,CASSQNLLEEQYF,TGTGCCAGCAGCCAAAATCTGTTGGAAGAGCAGTACTTC
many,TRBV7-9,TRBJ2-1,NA,CASSLLTSAIRRGKGNEQFF,TGTGCCAGCAGCTTATTAACGAGTGCGATCCGAAGGGGTAAGGGCAATGAGCAGTTCTTC
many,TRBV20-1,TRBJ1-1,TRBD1,CSARGGQNTEAFF,TGCAGTGCTCGAGGGGGCCAGAACACTGAAGCTTTCTTT
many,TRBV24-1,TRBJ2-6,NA,CATSDVRQHSGANVLTF,TGTGCCACCAGTGATGTGCGACAGCACTCTGGGGCCAACGTCCTGACTTTC
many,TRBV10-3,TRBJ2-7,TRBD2,CAISRRGGEDEQYF,TGTGCCATCAGTAGGCGGGGAGGGGAGGACGAGCAGTACTTC
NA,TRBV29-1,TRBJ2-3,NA,CSVGRDSTDTQYF,TGCAGCGTTGGCCGGGACAGCACAGATACGCAGTATTTT
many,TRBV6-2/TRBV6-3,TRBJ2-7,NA,CASSPLDRAEQYF,TGTGCCAGCAGCCCCCTCGACAGAGCTGAGCAGTACTTC
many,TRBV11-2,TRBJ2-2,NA,CASSLSRDKLTGELFF,TGTGCCAGCAGCCTAAGCCGGGACAAACTCACCGGGGAGCTGTTTTTT
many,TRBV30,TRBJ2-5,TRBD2,CAWRTSGSIETQYF,TGTGCCTGGAGAACTAGCGGGTCTATAGAGACCCAGTACTTC
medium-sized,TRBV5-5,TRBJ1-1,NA,CASSFQTLNTEAFF,TGTGCCAGCAGCTTCCAGACTCTGAACACTGAAGCTTTCTTT
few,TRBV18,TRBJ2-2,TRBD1,CASSLGTGNTGELFF,TGTGCCAGCTCACTTGGGACAGGGAACACCGGGGAGCTGTTTTTT
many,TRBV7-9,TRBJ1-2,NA,CASSLARSEDYGYTF,TGTGCCAGCAGCTTAGCCCGGTCCGAGGACTATGGCTACACCTTC
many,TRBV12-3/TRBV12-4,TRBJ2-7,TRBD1,CASSTPGQRYEQYF,TGTGCCAGCAGTACCCCGGGACAGAGATACGAGCAGTACTTC
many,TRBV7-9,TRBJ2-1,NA,CASSLTLYNEQFF,TGTGCCAGCAGCTTAACCCTTTACAATGAGCAGTTCTTC
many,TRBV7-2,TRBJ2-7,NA,CASSLSSYEQYF,TGTGCCAGCAGCTTAAGCTCCTACGAGCAGTACTTC
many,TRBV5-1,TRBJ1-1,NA,CASSLSQGESPFF,TGCGCCAGCAGCTTGTCCCAGGGAGAGAGTCCTTTCTTT
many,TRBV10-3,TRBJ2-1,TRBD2,CAISGSLAGYNEQFF,TGTGCCATCAGTGGTTCGCTAGCGGGGTACAATGAGCAGTTCTTC
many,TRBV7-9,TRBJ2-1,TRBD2,CASSSSREGWANEQFF,TGTGCCAGCAGCTCGTCGCGGGAGGGCTGGGCCAATGAGCAGTTCTTC
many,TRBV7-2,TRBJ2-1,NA,CASSPVAGWYNEQFF,TGTGCCAGCAGCCCCGTTGCTGGTTGGTACAATGAGCAGTTCTTC
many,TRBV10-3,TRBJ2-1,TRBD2,CATQGATSGDWYEQFF,TGTGCCACGCAGGGGGCGACTAGCGGGGACTGGTATGAGCAGTTCTTC
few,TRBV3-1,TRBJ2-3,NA,CASSQVRGTQYF,TGTGCCAGCAGCCAAGTCCGTGGTACGCAGTATTTT
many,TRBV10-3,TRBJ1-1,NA,CAISVDISSGTEAFF,TGTGCCATCAGTGTTGACATCTCTTCGGGCACTGAAGCTTTCTTT
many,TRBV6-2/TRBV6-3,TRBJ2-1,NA,CASSDTGRHEQFF,TGTGCCAGCAGTGACACAGGGAGGCATGAGCAGTTCTTC
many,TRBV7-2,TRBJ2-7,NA,CASSSRGRDGTYEQYF,TGTGCCAGCAGCTCTAGGGGCCGGGATGGAACCTACGAGCAGTACTTC
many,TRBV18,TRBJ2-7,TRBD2,CASSPLPSGVAYEQYF,TGTGCCAGCTCACCGTTACCCAGCGGGGTAGCCTACGAGCAGTACTTC
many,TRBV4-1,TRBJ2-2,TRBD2,CASSPPAPGGTGELFF,TGCGCCAGCAGCCCACCGGCCCCGGGGGGCACCGGGGAGCTGTTTTTT
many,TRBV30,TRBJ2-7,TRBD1,CAWSVPGGVNEQYF,TGTGCCTGGAGTGTACCAGGGGGCGTTAACGAGCAGTACTTC
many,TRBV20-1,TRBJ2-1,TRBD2,CSYSGASSYNEQFF,TGCAGTTATAGCGGGGCAAGCTCCTACAATGAGCAGTTCTTC
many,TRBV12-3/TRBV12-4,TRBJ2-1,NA,CASTTGFSYNEQFF,TGTGCCAGCACAACAGGGTTCTCCTACAATGAGCAGTTCTTC
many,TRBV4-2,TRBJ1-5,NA,CASSQVLYRADQPQHF,TGTGCCAGCAGCCAAGTGCTCTACAGGGCGGATCAGCCCCAGCATTTT
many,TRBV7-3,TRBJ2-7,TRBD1,CASSLRQGAGEQYF,TGTGCCAGCAGCCTTCGACAGGGGGCGGGGGAGCAGTACTTC